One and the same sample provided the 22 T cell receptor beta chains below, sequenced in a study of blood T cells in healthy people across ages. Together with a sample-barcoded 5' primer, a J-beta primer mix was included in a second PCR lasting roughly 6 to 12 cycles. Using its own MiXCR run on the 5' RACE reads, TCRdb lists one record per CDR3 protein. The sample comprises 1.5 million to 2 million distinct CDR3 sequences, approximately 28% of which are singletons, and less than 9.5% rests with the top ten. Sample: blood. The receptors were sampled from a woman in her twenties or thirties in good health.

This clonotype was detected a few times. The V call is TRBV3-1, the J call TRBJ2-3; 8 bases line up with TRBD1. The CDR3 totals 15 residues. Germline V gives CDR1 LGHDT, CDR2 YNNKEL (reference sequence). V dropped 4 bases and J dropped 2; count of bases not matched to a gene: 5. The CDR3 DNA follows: TGTGCCAGCAGCCTACAGGGGGGATTCACAGATACGCAGTATTTT. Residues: CASSLQGGFTDTQYF.

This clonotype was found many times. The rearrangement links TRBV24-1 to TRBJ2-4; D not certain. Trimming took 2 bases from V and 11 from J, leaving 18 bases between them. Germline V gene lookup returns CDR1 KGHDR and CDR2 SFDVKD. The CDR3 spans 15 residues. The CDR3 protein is CATSDSRAQDRVQYF. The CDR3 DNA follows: TGTGCCACCAGTGATTCCCGGGCCCAAGATAGGGTTCAGTACTTC.

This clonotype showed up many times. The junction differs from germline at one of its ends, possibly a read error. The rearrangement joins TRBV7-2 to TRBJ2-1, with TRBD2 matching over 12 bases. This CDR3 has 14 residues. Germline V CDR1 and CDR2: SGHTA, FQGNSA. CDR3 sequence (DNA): TGTGCCAGCAGCCTAGCACTAGCGGGGGGTCGTAGGTTCTTC. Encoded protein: CASSLALAGGRRFF.

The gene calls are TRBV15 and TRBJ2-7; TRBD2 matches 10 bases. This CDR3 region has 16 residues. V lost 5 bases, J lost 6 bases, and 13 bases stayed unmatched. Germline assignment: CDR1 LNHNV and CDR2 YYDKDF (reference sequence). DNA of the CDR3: TGTGCCACCAGCTCCGGGAGGGCTAGCGGGGGATCCGAGCAGTACTTC. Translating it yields CATSSGRASGGSEQYF.

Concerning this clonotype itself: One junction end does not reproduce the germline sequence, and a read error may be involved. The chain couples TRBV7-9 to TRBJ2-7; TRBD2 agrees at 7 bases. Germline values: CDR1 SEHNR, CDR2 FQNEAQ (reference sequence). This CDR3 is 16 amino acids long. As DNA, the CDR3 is TGTACCAGCAGCTCATGGATCGGACTAGGTTTCTACGAGCAGTACTTC. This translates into CTSSSWIGLGFYEQYF.

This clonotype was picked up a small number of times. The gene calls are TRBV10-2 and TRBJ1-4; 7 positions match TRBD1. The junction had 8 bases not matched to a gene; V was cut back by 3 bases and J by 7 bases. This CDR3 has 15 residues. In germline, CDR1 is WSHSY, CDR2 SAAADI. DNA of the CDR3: TGCGCCAGCAGTGAAAACCGGGACAGTGGTGAAAAACTGTTTTTT. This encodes CASSENRDSGEKLFF.

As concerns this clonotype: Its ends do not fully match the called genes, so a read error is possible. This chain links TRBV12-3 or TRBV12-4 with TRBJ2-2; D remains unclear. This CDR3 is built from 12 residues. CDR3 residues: CVSNPNTGELFF. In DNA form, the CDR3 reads TGTGTCAGCAACCCCAACACCGGGGAGCTGTTTTTT.

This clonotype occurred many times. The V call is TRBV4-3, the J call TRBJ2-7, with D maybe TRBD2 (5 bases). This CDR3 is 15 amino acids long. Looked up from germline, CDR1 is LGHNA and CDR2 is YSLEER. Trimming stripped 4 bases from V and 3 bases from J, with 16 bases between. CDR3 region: CASSPDATRYYEQYF. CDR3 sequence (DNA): TGCGCCAGCAGCCCAGACGCTACTAGGTACTACGAGCAGTACTTC.

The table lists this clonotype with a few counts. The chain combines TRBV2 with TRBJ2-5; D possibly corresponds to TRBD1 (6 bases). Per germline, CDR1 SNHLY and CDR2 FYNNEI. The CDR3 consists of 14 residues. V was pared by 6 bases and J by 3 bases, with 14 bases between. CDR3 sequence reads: CASSPSRQEETQYF. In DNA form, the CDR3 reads TGTGCCAGCAGCCCCAGCCGACAGGAAGAGACCCAGTACTTC.

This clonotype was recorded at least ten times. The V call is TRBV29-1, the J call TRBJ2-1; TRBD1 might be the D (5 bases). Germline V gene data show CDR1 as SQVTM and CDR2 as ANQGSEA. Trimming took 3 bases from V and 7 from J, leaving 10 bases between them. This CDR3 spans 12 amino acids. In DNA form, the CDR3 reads TGCAGCGTTGACAGGGTTGGGAATGAGCAGTTCTTC. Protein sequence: CSVDRVGNEQFF.

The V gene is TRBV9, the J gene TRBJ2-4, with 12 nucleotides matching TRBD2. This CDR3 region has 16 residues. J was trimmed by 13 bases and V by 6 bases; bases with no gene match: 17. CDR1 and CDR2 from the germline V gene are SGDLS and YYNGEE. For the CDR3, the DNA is TGTGCCAGCACCGTGACTAGCGGGGGCTTGGCTGGTGAGCAGTACTTC. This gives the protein CASTVTSGGLAGEQYF.

CDR3 loop: CASSLFGGPSSSTDTQYF. The DNA for the CDR3 is TGCGCCAGCAGCTTGTTTGGCGGGCCAAGTTCTAGCACAGATACGCAGTATTTT. The chain carries TRBV5-1 and TRBJ2-3; a possible D gene is TRBD2 (5 bases). This CDR3 spans 18 amino acids. V lost 1 base and J 0 bases, leaving 18 bases between the germline ends. CDR1 is SGHRS and CDR2 is YFSETQ in the germline V gene.

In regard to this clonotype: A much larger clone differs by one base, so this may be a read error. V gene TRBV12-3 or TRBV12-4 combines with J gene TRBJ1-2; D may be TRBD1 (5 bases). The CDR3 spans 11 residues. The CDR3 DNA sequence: TGTGCCAGCAGGGCTATCCAGGGCTTCACCTTC. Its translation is CASRAIQGFTF.

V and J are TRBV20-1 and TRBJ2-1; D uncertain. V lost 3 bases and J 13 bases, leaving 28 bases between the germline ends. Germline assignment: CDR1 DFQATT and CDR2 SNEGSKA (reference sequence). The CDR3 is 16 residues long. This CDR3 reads CSASGSLGRFEETQFF. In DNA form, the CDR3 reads TGCAGTGCTAGCGGGTCTCTGGGCAGGTTCGAAGAGACCCAGTTCTTC.

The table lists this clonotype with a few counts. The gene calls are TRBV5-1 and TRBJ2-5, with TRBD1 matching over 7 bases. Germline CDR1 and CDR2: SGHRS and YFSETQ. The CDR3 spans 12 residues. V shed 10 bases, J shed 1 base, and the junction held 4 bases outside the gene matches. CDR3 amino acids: CASGTAQETQYF. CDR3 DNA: TGCGCCTCAGGGACAGCCCAAGAGACCCAGTACTTC.

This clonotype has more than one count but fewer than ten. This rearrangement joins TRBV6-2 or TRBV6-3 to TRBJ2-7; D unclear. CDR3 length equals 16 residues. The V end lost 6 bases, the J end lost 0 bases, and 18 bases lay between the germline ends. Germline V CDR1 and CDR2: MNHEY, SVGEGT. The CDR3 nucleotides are TGTGCCAGCAGAACGAAGACGGGCTCCAGCTCCTACGAGCAGTACTTC. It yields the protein CASRTKTGSSSYEQYF.

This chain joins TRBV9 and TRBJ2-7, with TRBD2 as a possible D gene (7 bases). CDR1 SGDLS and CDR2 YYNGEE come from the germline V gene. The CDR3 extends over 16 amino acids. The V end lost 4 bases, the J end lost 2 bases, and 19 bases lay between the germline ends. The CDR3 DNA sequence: TGTGCCAGCAGCCCTCTAGGGGGGGCAGGTGCCTACGAGCAGTACTTC. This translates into CASSPLGGAGAYEQYF.

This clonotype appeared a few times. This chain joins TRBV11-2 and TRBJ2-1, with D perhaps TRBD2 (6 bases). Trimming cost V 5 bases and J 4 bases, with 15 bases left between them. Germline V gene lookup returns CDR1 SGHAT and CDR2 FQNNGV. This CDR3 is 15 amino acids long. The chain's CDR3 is CASSPRLARYNEQFF. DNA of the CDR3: TGTGCCAGCAGCCCCCGGCTAGCGCGTTACAATGAGCAGTTCTTC.

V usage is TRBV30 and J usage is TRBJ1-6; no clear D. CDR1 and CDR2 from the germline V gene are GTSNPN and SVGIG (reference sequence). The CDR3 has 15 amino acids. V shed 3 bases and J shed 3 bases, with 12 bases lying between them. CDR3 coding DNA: TGTGCCTGGAGGCGCCAGTCTTTCTATAATTCACCCCTCCACTTT. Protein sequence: CAWRRQSFYNSPLHF.

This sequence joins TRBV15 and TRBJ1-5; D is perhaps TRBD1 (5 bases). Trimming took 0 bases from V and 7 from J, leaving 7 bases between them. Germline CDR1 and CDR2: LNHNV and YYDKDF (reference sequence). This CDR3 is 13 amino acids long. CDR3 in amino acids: CATSRDREQPQHF. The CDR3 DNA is TGTGCCACCAGCAGAGACAGGGAGCAGCCCCAGCATTTT.

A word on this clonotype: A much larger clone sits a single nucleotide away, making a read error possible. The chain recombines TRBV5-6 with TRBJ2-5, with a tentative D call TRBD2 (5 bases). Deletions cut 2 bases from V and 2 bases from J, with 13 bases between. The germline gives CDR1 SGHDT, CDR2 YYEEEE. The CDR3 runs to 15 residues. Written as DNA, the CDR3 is TGTGCCAGCAGCTTCCTAGTGGGAGAGCAAGAGACCCAGTACTTC. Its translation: CASSFLVGEQETQYF.

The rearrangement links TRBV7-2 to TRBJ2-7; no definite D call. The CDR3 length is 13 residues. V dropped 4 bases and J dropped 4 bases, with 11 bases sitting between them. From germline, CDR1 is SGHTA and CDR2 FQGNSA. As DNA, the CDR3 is TGTGCCAGCAGCTCCGGATGGGCTTACGAGCAGTACTTC. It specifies CASSSGWAYEQYF.